The sequence of this T cell receptor beta chain was determined in a study of cytomegalovirus exposure and HLA in healthy donors. Study-level information: An analysis done earlier identified 117 million unique TCR beta sequences from around 180 million T cells.

The CDR3 runs 16 residues. Per germline, CDR1 SNHLY and CDR2 FYNNEI. Trimming removed 0 bases at V and 6 bases at J, with 17 bases between. PCR employed 60 Vbeta and 13 Jbeta primers. Sequencing was performed with immunoSEQ multiplex PCR; in TCRdb, only in-frame clones are kept and a portion is missing. Of approximately 150,000 clones listed, over 75% are singletons. Study-wide points: Rare TCR sequences predominated, though certain public TCRs were found in many donors. The study dropped some indistinguishable V segments, TRBV6-2 and TRBV6-3 among them.

As for this clone: Its cognate antigen is unknown.

What was sequenced was PBMCs. The chain joins TRBV2 to TRBJ1-2; tentatively, D is TRBD1 (6 bases). The TCR originated in a man aged 35-49 years in good health and CMV-seronegative. The CDR3 reads CASSEAGRGGVDGYTF. The CDR3 region has the DNA TGTGCCAGCAGTGAAGCGGGAAGGGGGGGGGTCGATGGCTACACCTTC.